What follows describes a single T cell receptor beta chain. This entry is derived from a study of blood T cell repertoires in COVID-19. Here immunoSEQ multiplex PCR was the method, and the copy in TCRdb shows in-frame clones only, minus some. The table includes a few hundred thousand clones, roughly nine tenths detected once. The CDR3 has 15 residues. With 0 bases removed from V and 3 bases from J, the gap between germline ends came to 13 bases. Per germline, CDR1 SGDLS and CDR2 YYNGEE. The clonotype was recovered from a woman between 18 and 29 years old who had recovered from COVID-19. V usage is TRBV9 and J usage is TRBJ2-7; the D gene is possibly TRBD1 (5 bases). Sequencing used PBMCs or T cells enriched from blood (not recorded which). CDR3 sequence: CASSVGVGQVYEQYF. CDR3 nucleotides: TGTGCCAGCAGCGTAGGTGTGGGGCAGGTCTACGAGCAGTACTTC.